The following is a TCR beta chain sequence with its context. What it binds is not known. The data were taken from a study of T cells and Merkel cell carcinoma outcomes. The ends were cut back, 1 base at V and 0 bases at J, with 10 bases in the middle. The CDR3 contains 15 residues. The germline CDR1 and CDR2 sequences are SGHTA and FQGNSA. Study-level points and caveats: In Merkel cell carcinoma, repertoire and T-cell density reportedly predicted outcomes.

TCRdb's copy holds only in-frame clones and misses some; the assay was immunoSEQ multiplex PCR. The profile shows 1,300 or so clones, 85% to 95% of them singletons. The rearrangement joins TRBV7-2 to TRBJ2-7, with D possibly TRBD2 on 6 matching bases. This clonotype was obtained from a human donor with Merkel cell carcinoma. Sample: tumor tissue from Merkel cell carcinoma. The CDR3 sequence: CASSLGLATSYEQYF. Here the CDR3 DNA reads TGTGCCAGCAGCTTAGGCCTAGCGACCTCCTACGAGCAGTACTTC.